The T cell receptor (beta chain) under discussion was sequenced for a study of blood T cells in healthy people across ages. Study-level points and caveats: The unknown donor CMV status may have confounded expanded clonotype changes.

Trimming left V 2 bases short and J 2 bases short, with 10 bases between. The V gene's germline CDR1 is DFQATT and CDR2 SNEGSKA (reference sequence). There are 14 residues in the CDR3. Concerning this clonotype itself: Its antigen is unknown.

Together with a sample-barcoded 5' primer, a J-beta primer mix was included in a second PCR lasting roughly 6 to 12 cycles. Every sample returned 3 million or more CDR3-containing paired-end reads. One entry per CDR3 protein, called by TCRdb with MiXCR from the 5' RACE reads. Here the sample spans roughly 900,000 distinct CDR3 sequences, 29% being singletons. Material for sequencing was blood. This clonotype originated in an elderly woman in good health. The chain recombines TRBV20-1 with TRBJ1-5; D not certain. CDR3 nucleotide sequence: TGCAGTGCTAGAAGAATCAGCCGCAATCAGCCCCAGCATTTT. This gives the protein CSARRISRNQPQHF.